These 9 T cell receptor beta chains came from one sample sequenced in a study of shared clonotypes between healthy human individuals. Clones were read by immunoSEQ multiplex PCR, and TCRdb kept only the in-frame ones, dropping some. The repertoire holds some 2,400,000 clones, with 90% to 96% as singletons. Sequenced material: naive CD4+ T cells sorted from blood. Stated subset: CD45RA+ positively selected. The receptors come from a man younger than 30 in good health.

The count of this clone is one. The chain is built from TRBV28 and TRBJ1-1; 9 bases agree with TRBD1. Trimming cost V 2 bases and J 4 bases; bases outside gene matches: 8. CDR1 is MDHEN and CDR2 is SYDVKM in the germline V gene. The CDR3 has 16 residues. The CDR3 protein is CASSLLPGQGVTEAFF. CDR3 sequence (DNA): TGTGCCAGCAGTTTACTTCCGGGACAGGGTGTCACTGAAGCTTTCTTT.

The chain joins TRBV19 to TRBJ2-3; the match to TRBD2 covers 8 bases. With V trimmed by 4 bases and J by 2 bases, 8 bases remained unmatched. The CDR3 extends over 16 amino acids. CDR1 LNHDA and CDR2 SQIVND come from the germline V gene (reference sequence). CDR3 sequence reads: CASSTGLEGPTDTQYF. The DNA for the CDR3 is TGTGCCAGTAGTACGGGACTAGAAGGGCCCACAGATACGCAGTATTTT.

This CDR3 reads CASSVRRGDEQYF. The CDR3 DNA is TGTGCCAGCAGCGTCAGACGGGGAGACGAGCAGTACTTC. V and J are TRBV7-3 and TRBJ2-7; weak D call: TRBD2 (5 bases). The V end lost 5 bases, the J end lost 5 bases, and 13 bases lay between the germline ends. The V gene's germline CDR1 is SGHTA and CDR2 FQGTGA. The length of the CDR3 is 13 residues.

This clone has a single count. This rearrangement joins TRBV2 to TRBJ2-4; TRBD2 matches at 7 bases. CDR1 and CDR2 from the germline V gene are SNHLY and FYNNEI. The V segment lost 6 bases and the J segment 1 base; nucleotides outside the gene matches: 6. CDR3 length: 15 residues. The CDR3 nucleotides read TGTGCCAGCAGGCCGCGGGGGAATGCCAAAAACATTCAGTACTTC. This translates into CASRPRGNAKNIQYF.

This chain joins TRBV5-6 and TRBJ2-5; 8 bases map to TRBD1. V dropped 0 bases and J dropped 4; count of bases not matched to a gene: 2. CDR1 is SGHDT, CDR2 YYEEEE, per germline. This CDR3 has 14 residues. CDR3 sequence reads: CASSLGDRLETQYF. In DNA, the CDR3 is TGTGCCAGCAGCTTGGGGGACAGGCTAGAGACCCAGTACTTC.

The J gene is TRBJ2-7, the V gene TRBV10-2; 9 bases match TRBD1. The V segment lost 7 bases and the J segment 2 bases; nucleotides outside the gene matches: 6. CDR3 length: 14 amino acids. Germline CDR1 is WSHSY and CDR2 is SAAADI. CDR3 nucleotide sequence: TGCGCCAGCACCGAGGGGACAGGGCCCTACGAGCAGTACTTC. It codes for CASTEGTGPYEQYF.

V is TRBV5-4 and J is TRBJ2-7; D not certain. Germline values: CDR1 SGHNT, CDR2 YYREEE (reference sequence). The ends were cut back, 0 bases at V and 5 bases at J, with 6 bases in the middle. CDR3 length: 12 amino acids. CDR3 DNA: TGTGCCAGCAGCTTGGGTCCGAACGAGCAGTACTTC. Protein product: CASSLGPNEQYF.

The V gene is TRBV10-3, the J gene TRBJ1-3; 7 bases agree with TRBD1. The CDR3 sequence is 18 residues long. With V trimmed by 2 bases and J by 0 bases, 10 bases remained unmatched. Germline loops: CDR1 ENHRY, CDR2 SYGVKD. The CDR3 DNA reads as TGTGCCATCAGTGAGACCCGGACAGGCTCATTCTCTGGAAACACCATATATTTT. Its protein product is CAISETRTGSFSGNTIYF.

V gene TRBV4-1 combines with J gene TRBJ2-5, with 8 bases aligning to TRBD1. This CDR3 is 17 amino acids long. Germline lookup yields CDR1 MGHRA and CDR2 YSYEKL. J lost 1 base, V lost 1 base, and 8 bases had no gene match. CDR3 sequence reads: CASSQAVAGQGQETQYF. DNA for the CDR3: TGCGCCAGCAGCCAAGCAGTCGCTGGACAGGGCCAAGAGACCCAGTACTTC.